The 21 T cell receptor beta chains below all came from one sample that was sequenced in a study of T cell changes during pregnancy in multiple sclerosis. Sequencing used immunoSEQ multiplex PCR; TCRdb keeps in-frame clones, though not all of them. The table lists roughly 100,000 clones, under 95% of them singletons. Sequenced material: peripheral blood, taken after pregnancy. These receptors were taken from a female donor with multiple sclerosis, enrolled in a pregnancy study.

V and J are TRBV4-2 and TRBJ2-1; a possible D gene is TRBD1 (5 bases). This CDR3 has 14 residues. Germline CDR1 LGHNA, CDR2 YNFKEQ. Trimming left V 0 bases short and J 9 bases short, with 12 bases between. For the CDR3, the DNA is TGTGCCAGCAGCCAAGATGCAGGGATAGGTGAGCAGTTCTTC. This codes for CASSQDAGIGEQFF.

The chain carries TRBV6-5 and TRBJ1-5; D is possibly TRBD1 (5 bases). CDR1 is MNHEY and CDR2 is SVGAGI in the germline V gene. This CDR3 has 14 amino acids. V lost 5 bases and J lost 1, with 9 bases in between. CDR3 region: CASSTRDSNQPQHF. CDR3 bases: TGTGCCAGCAGTACGCGGGACAGCAATCAGCCCCAGCATTTT.

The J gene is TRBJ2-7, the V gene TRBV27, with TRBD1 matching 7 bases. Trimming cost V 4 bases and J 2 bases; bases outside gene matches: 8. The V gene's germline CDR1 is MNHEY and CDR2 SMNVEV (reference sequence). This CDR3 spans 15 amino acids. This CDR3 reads CASSSGTVSPYEQYF. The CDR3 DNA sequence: TGTGCCAGCAGTTCCGGGACAGTATCTCCCTACGAGCAGTACTTC.

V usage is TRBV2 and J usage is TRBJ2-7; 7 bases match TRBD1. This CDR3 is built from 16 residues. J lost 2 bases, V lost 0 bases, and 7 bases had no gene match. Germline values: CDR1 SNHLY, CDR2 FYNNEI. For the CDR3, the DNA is TGTGCCAGCAGTGAAGCTAGGGGACAGATAGCCTACGAGCAGTACTTC. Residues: CASSEARGQIAYEQYF.

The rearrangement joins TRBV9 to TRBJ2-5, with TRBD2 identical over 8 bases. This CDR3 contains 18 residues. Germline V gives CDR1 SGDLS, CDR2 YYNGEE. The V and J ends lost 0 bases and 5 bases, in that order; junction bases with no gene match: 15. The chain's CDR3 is CASSVGRGTGGPGETQYF. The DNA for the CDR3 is TGTGCCAGCAGCGTAGGACGGGGAACGGGAGGGCCGGGGGAGACCCAGTACTTC.

The chain's CDR3 is CASRKTSGAYNEQFF. In DNA, the CDR3 is TGTGCCAGCAGAAAGACTAGCGGCGCCTACAATGAGCAGTTCTTC. The chain joins TRBV2 to TRBJ2-1; 9 bases fit TRBD2. In germline, CDR1 is SNHLY, CDR2 FYNNEI. With V trimmed by 6 bases and J by 2 bases, 5 bases remained unmatched. The CDR3 runs 15 residues.

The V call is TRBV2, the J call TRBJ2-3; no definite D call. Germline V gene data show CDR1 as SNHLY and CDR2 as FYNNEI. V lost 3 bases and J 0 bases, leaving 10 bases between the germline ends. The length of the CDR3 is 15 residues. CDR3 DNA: TGTGCCAGCAGTGATCAGTTGGTCAGCACAGATACGCAGTATTTT. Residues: CASSDQLVSTDTQYF.

CDR3 DNA: TGTGCCAGCAGTTTCCAGGGGGGAAACACTGAAGCTTTCTTT. Protein product: CASSFQGGNTEAFF. This chain uses TRBV27 with TRBJ1-1, with 7 positions matching TRBD1. Germline CDR1 reads MNHEY; CDR2 reads SMNVEV (reference sequence). The length of the CDR3 is 14 residues. V lost 3 bases to trimming and J lost 2 bases; unmatched junction nucleotides: 3.

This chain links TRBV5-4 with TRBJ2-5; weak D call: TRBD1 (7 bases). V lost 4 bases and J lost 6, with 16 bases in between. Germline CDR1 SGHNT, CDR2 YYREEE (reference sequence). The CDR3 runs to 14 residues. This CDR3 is CASSPRQGGKTQYF. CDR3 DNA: TGTGCCAGCAGCCCTAGACAGGGCGGGAAGACCCAGTACTTC.

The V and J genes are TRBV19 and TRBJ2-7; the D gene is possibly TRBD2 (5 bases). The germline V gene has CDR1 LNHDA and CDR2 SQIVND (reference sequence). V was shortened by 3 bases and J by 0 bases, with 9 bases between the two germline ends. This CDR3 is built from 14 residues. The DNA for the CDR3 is TGTGCCAGTAGTATTGGCGGGTTCTCCTACGAGCAGTACTTC. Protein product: CASSIGGFSYEQYF.

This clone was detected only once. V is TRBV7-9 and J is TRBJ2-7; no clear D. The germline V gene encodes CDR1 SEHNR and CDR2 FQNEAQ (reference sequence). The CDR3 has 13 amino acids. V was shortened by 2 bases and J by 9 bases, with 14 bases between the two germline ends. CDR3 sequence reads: CASSLSPAWWQYF. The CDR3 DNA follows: TGTGCCAGCAGCTTAAGCCCAGCGTGGTGGCAGTACTTC. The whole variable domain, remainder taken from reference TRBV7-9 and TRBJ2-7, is DTGVSQNPRHKITKRGQNVTFRCDPISEHNRLYWYRQTLGQGPEFLTYFQNEAQLEKSRLLSDRFSAERPKGSFSTLEIQRTEQGDSAMYLCASSLSPAWWQYFGPGTRLTVT.

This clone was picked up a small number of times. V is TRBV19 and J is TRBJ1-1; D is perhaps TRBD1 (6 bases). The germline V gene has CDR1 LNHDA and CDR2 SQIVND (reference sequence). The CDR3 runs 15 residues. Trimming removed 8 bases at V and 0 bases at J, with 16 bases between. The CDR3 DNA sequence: TGTGCCAGTGGCGGGCGACAGGAATTGAACACTGAAGCTTTCTTT. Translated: CASGGRQELNTEAFF.

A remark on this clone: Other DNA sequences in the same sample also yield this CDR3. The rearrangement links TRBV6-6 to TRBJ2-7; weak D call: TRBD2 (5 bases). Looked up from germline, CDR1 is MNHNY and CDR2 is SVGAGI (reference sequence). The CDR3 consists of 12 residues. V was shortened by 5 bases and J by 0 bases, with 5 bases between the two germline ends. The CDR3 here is CASSRDSYEQYF. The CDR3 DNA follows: TGTGCCAGCAGTCGGGACTCCTACGAGCAGTACTTC.

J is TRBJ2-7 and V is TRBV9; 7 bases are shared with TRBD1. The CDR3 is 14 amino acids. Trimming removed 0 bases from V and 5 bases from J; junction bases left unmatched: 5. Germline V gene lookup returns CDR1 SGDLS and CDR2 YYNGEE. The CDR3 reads CASSVGAGGDEQYF. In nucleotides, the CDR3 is TGTGCCAGCAGCGTAGGGGCAGGGGGAGACGAGCAGTACTTC.

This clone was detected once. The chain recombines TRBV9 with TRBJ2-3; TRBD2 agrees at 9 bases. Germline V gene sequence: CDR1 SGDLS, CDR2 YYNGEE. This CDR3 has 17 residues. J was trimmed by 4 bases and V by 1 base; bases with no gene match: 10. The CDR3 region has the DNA TGTGCCAGCAGCGTAACGGGAAGTAGCGGGAGTCCAGATACGCAGTATTTT. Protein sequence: CASSVTGSSGSPDTQYF.

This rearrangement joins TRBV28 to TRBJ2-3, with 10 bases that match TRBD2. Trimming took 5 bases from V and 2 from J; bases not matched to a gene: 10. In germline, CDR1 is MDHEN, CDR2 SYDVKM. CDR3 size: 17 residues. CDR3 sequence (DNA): TGTGCCAGCAGTCCTACAACTAGCGGGGCAACCACAGATACGCAGTATTTT. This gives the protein CASSPTTSGATTDTQYF. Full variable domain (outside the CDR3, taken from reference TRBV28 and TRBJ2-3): DVKVTQSSRYLVKRTGEKVFLECVQDMDHENMFWYRQDPGLGLRLIYFSYDVKMKEKGDIPEGYSVSREKKERFSLILESASTNQTSMYLCASSPTTSGATTDTQYFGPGTRLTVL.

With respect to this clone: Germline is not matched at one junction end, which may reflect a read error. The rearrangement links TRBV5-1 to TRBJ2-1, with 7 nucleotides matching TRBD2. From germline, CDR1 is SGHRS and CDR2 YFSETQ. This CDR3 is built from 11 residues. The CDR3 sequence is CASSLAGGWIF. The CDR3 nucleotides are TGCGCCAGCAGCTTGGCGGGGGGATGGATCTTC.

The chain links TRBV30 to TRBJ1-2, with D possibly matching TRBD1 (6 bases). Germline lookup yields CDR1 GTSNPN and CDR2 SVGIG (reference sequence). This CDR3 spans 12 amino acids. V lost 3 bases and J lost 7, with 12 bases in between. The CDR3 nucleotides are TGTGCCTGGAGCGGACAGCCAAGTGGCTACACCTTC. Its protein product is CAWSGQPSGYTF. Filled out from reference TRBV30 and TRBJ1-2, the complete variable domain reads SQTIHQWPATLVQPVGSPLSLECTVEGTSNPNLYWYRQAAGRGLQLLFYSVGIGQISSEVPQNLSASRPQDRQFILSSKKLLLSDSGFYLCAWSGQPSGYTFGSGTRLTVV.

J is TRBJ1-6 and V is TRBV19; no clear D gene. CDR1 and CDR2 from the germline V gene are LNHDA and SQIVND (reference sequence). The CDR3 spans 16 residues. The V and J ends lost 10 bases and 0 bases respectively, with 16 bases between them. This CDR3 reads CATSPGMGSYNSPLHF. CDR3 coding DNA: TGTGCCACCTCCCCCGGGATGGGCTCCTATAATTCACCCCTCCACTTT.

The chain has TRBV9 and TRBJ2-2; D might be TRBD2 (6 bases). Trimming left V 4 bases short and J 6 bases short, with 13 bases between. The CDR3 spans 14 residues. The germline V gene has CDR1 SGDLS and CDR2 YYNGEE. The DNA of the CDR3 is TGTGCCAGCAGCCTACGGGACTCCCCCGGGGAGCTGTTTTTT. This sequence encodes CASSLRDSPGELFF.

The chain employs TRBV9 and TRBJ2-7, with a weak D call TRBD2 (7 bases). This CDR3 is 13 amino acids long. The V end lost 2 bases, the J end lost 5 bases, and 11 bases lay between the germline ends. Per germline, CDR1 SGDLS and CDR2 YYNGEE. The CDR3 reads CASSVGGGNEQYF. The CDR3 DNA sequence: TGTGCCAGCAGCGTTGGCGGGGGCAACGAGCAGTACTTC.